This T cell receptor (beta chain) was profiled in a study of chemoradiotherapy in HPV16-positive cancers. Study summary: A couple of HPV16-positive patients' cells yielded candidate HPV-specific clones and common motifs. Overall study findings and caveats: During treatment, candidate HPV-specific clones and E7-related motifs expanded in tumor.

The CDR3 spans 12 residues. Deletions cut 5 bases from V and 10 bases from J, with 12 bases between. Germline V CDR1 and CDR2: SGHAT, FQNNGV. Comments on this clone: Its specificity is unknown.

Repeated repertoire sampling spanned the course of chemoradiotherapy. TCRdb's copy holds only in-frame clones and misses some; the assay was immunoSEQ multiplex PCR. Here the sample spans around 19,000 clones, 85% to 95% being singletons. The sequence was collected from a human donor with HPV-associated anogenital cancer. This specimen consisted of blood, obtained from a patient who underwent chemoradiotherapy. The chain has TRBV11-2 and TRBJ2-1; no clear D. CDR3 sequence: CASSLVSQEQFF. The DNA of the CDR3 is TGTGCCAGCAGCCTCGTTTCGCAGGAGCAGTTCTTC. Full variable domain (rest looked up from reference TRBV11-2 and TRBJ2-1): EAGVAQSPRYKIIEKRQSVAFWCNPISGHATLYWYQQILGQGPKLLIQFQNNGVVDDSQLPKDRFSAERLKGVDSTLKIQPAKLEDSAVYLCASSLVSQEQFFGPGTRLTVL.